The 31 T cell receptor beta chains given below trace back to one sample, sequenced in a study of T cells in Graves' hyperthyroidism and ophthalmopathy. The TCR beta CDR3 regions underwent amplification using RNA transcripts as the source. The HTBI primer set was used in a first-round RT-PCR of the TCR CDR3. TCRdb re-analysed the multiplex PCR reads in MiXCR, keeping a single row per CDR3 protein. The sample lists around 300,000 distinct CDR3 sequences, 11% to 15% seen once, with 20% to 25% in the top ten. Source material: blood. The receptors shown here come from a woman aged 25 to 39 with Graves' hyperthyroidism.

The genes are TRBV7-3 and TRBJ1-1; no firm D call. The germline CDR1 and CDR2 sequences are SGHTA and FQGTGA. Trimming stripped 0 bases from V and 8 bases from J, with 4 bases between. This CDR3 contains 11 residues. The CDR3 DNA follows: TGTGCCAGCAGCTTAACGACAGAAGCTTTCTTT. Amino acids: CASSLTTEAFF. The variable domain in full, completed from reference TRBV7-3 and TRBJ1-1, reads GAGVSQTPSNKVTEKGKYVELRCDPISGHTALYWYRQSLGQGPEFLIYFQGTGAADDSGLPNDRFFAVRPEGSVSTLKIQRTERGDSAVYLCASSLTTEAFFGQGTRLTVV.

This clonotype has at least ten counts. The genes are TRBV12-3 or TRBV12-4 and TRBJ1-2, with D possibly TRBD1 on 5 matching bases. CDR3 length: 14 residues. V lost 6 bases and J 6 bases, leaving 17 bases between the germline ends. The DNA for the CDR3 is TGTGCCAGCAGGCTCCGGGACCGCCGCAATGGCTACACCTTC. This sequence encodes CASRLRDRRNGYTF.

This clonotype was counted between two and nine times. The chain recombines TRBV12-3 or TRBV12-4 with TRBJ2-2; perhaps TRBD1 as D (6 bases). The CDR3 is 17 residues long. Trimming stripped 7 bases from V and 6 bases from J, with 24 bases between. The CDR3 sequence is CASTTGVGTQASGELFF. The CDR3 nucleotides are TGTGCCAGCACAACAGGCGTAGGGACACAGGCGTCCGGGGAGCTGTTTTTT.

This clonotype was observed a few times. The V call is TRBV12-3 or TRBV12-4, the J call TRBJ1-5; a possible D gene is TRBD1 (5 bases). Trimming took 2 bases from V and 4 from J, leaving 15 bases between them. This CDR3 is built from 16 residues. Here the CDR3 reads CASSLSPGLPNQPQHF. CDR3 nucleotide sequence: TGTGCCAGCAGTTTATCTCCGGGACTCCCGAATCAGCCCCAGCATTTT.

The sample holds many counts of this clonotype. The rearrangement joins TRBV19 to TRBJ1-2; tentatively, D is TRBD1 (5 bases). The germline gives CDR1 LNHDA, CDR2 SQIVND (reference sequence). The CDR3 runs to 15 residues. V was trimmed by 4 bases and J by 3 bases, leaving 15 bases between them. CDR3 protein: CASSTTSTDYYGYTF. The DNA for the CDR3 is TGTGCCAGTAGTACGACCTCGACAGACTACTATGGCTACACCTTC.

Many counts were recorded for this clonotype. The genes are TRBV11-2 and TRBJ2-1; D might be TRBD2 (6 bases). V was trimmed by 1 base and J by 8 bases, leaving 12 bases between them. From germline, CDR1 is SGHAT and CDR2 FQNNGV. This CDR3 is 14 amino acids long. In DNA, the CDR3 is TGTGCCAGCAGCTTAGGTATCGGCGGGGATGAGCAGTTCTTC. Protein product: CASSLGIGGDEQFF.

This clonotype has at least ten counts. The V and J genes are TRBV5-4 and TRBJ1-4; D is uncertain. The CDR3 has 10 residues. Trimming took off 7 bases at V and 7 bases at J, with 5 bases between the two ends. Germline assignment: CDR1 SGHNT and CDR2 YYREEE (reference sequence). Here the CDR3 DNA reads TGTGCCAGCGTAGGTGAAAAACTGTTTTTT. This translates into CASVGEKLFF.

This clonotype was seen at least ten times. The V call is TRBV25-1, the J call TRBJ1-6; tentative D call: TRBD1 (5 bases). The CDR3 has 13 residues. Trimming shortened V by 3 bases and J by 7 bases, and 7 bases separated the two germline ends. Germline lookup yields CDR1 MGHDK and CDR2 SYGVNS. The chain's CDR3 is CASSETANSPLHF. The CDR3 bases are TGTGCCAGCAGTGAGACAGCGAATTCACCCCTCCACTTT.

In its sample, this clonotype was seen many times. The J gene is TRBJ1-1, the V gene TRBV6-1, with D tentatively TRBD1 (5 bases). Trimming cost V 8 bases and J 0 bases, with 19 bases left between them. Germline lookup yields CDR1 MNHNS and CDR2 SASEGT. The CDR3 sequence is 16 residues long. The CDR3 sequence is CASSAGPDTMNTEAFF. The CDR3 DNA is TGTGCCAGCTCGGCAGGGCCCGATACTATGAACACTGAAGCTTTCTTT.

J is TRBJ2-2 and V is TRBV5-6, with 7 bases aligning to TRBD2. Germline V CDR1 and CDR2: SGHDT, YYEEEE. This CDR3 has 16 amino acids. With 4 bases clipped from V and 5 bases from J, the junction kept 11 bases outside the gene matches. CDR3 sequence (DNA): TGTGCCAGCAGCGTACCCACGGGAGGAGGGACCGGGGAGCTGTTTTTT. Translation: CASSVPTGGGTGELFF.

V is TRBV20-1 and J is TRBJ1-4, with TRBD1 as a possible D gene (5 bases). The germline V gene has CDR1 DFQATT and CDR2 SNEGSKA (reference sequence). V was clipped by 2 bases and J by 4 bases, with 11 bases between them. This CDR3 comprises 14 residues. In nucleotides, the CDR3 is TGCAGTGCTAGAAGCAGGGCTTTTAATGAAAAACTGTTTTTT. Residues: CSARSRAFNEKLFF.

The chain links TRBV6-1 to TRBJ1-2, with no clear D. The CDR3 is 13 amino acids. The V end was cut by 6 bases, the J end by 7 bases, with 15 bases between. Germline V gene lookup returns CDR1 MNHNS and CDR2 SASEGT. The CDR3 nucleotides are TGTGCCAGCAGGCCCAAGACCACGGGTGGCTACACCTTC. This translates into CASRPKTTGGYTF.

This clonotype was seen a few times. This chain links TRBV6-2 or TRBV6-3 with TRBJ1-5, with 7 bases identical to TRBD1. This CDR3 has 14 residues. Trimming cost V 4 bases and J 7 bases; bases outside gene matches: 7. Looked up from germline, CDR1 is MNHEY and CDR2 is SVGEGT. In DNA, the CDR3 is TGTGCCAGCAGTTCGGGACAGTTCATACAGCCCCAGCATTTT. Residues: CASSSGQFIQPQHF.

This clonotype was found many times. The rearrangement uses TRBV12-3 or TRBV12-4 and TRBJ1-4, with 12 bases fitting TRBD1. V shed 6 bases and J 2 bases; nucleotides not matched to a gene: 7. The CDR3 loop spans 17 amino acids. In nucleotides, the CDR3 is TGTGCCAGCAGCCCTGGGACAGGGGGCGCGACTAATGAAAAACTGTTTTTT. This gives the protein CASSPGTGGATNEKLFF.

The rearrangement joins TRBV4-1 to TRBJ2-2; 12 bases are shared with TRBD2. This CDR3 contains 20 residues. Trimming took 2 bases from V and 6 from J; bases not matched to a gene: 16. Germline V gene lookup returns CDR1 MGHRA and CDR2 YSYEKL. Written as DNA, the CDR3 is TGCGCCAGCAGCCAAAAAGGGATAACGACTAGCGGGAGTCCGCCCGGGGAGCTGTTTTTT. Translated, it gives CASSQKGITTSGSPPGELFF.

The table lists this clonotype with a few counts. This rearrangement joins TRBV10-3 to TRBJ1-5; unclear D gene. Germline CDR1 and CDR2: ENHRY and SYGVKD. The CDR3 totals 15 residues. Trimming removed 0 bases at V and 4 bases at J, with 10 bases between. The CDR3 DNA follows: TGTGCCATCAGTGAGTCTTCGATATCTAATCAGCCCCAGCATTTT. Translated: CAISESSISNQPQHF.

This clonotype appeared many times. The rearrangement uses TRBV20-1 and TRBJ2-7, with 13 bases fitting TRBD2. With 1 base clipped from V and 4 bases from J, the junction kept 13 bases outside the gene matches. This CDR3 is built from 18 residues. Germline values: CDR1 DFQATT, CDR2 SNEGSKA (reference sequence). The CDR3 nucleotides read TGCAGTGCTAGAGTTCGCCGAGGGACTAGCGGGATCGAGTACGAGCAGTACTTC. Protein product: CSARVRRGTSGIEYEQYF.

This clonotype was recorded at least ten times. The CDR3 DNA follows: TGTGCCAGCAGCTTAGACTATGAAATGCCCCAGCATTTT. It translates to CASSLDYEMPQHF. This sequence joins TRBV11-2 and TRBJ1-5; no reliable D call. Trimming cost V 0 bases and J 9 bases, with 9 bases left between them. Germline values: CDR1 SGHAT, CDR2 FQNNGV. The CDR3 covers 13 residues.

The chain is built from TRBV6-2 or TRBV6-3 and TRBJ2-3; D is undetermined. Germline-derived CDR1 and CDR2 are MNHEY and SVGEGT. Trimming took off 0 bases at V and 4 bases at J, with 2 bases between the two ends. The CDR3 totals 12 residues. The CDR3, as DNA: TGTGCCAGCAGTTACTCGCCAGATACGCAGTATTTT. Translating gives CASSYSPDTQYF.

CDR3 in amino acids: CSAIRSGGDTQYF. CDR3 sequence (DNA): TGCAGTGCTATACGGTCCGGGGGGGATACGCAGTATTTT. The chain is built from TRBV20-1 and TRBJ2-3, with TRBD2 matching 7 bases. Losses at the gene ends were 4 bases for V and 6 bases for J; bases not matched to a gene: 7. CDR1 is DFQATT and CDR2 is SNEGSKA in the germline V gene (reference sequence). The CDR3 has 13 amino acids.

V and J are TRBV18 and TRBJ2-4, with no clear D. This CDR3 is 14 amino acids long. V was pared by 3 bases and J by 10 bases, with 16 bases between. The germline gives CDR1 KGHSH, CDR2 LQKENI. CDR3 amino acids: CASSPSVRLGIQYF. The CDR3 nucleotides read TGTGCCAGCTCACCCTCCGTGAGGCTGGGGATTCAGTACTTC.

This clonotype was recorded at least ten times. V usage is TRBV6-2 or TRBV6-3 and J usage is TRBJ2-1; unclear D gene. CDR1 MNHEY and CDR2 SVGEGT come from the germline V gene. The V and J ends lost 0 bases and 0 bases respectively, with 12 bases between them. This CDR3 spans 17 amino acids. As DNA, the CDR3 is TGTGCCAGCAGTTACTCGAGAGTGGGCTACTCCTACAATGAGCAGTTCTTC. Its translation: CASSYSRVGYSYNEQFF.

This clonotype was observed a handful of times. CDR3 loop: CASRYTGPNTEAFF. The CDR3, as DNA: TGTGCCAGCAGATACACAGGGCCTAACACTGAAGCTTTCTTT. The rearrangement uses TRBV11-2 and TRBJ1-1; D possibly corresponds to TRBD1 (6 bases). The ends were cut back, 6 bases at V and 2 bases at J, with 13 bases in the middle. The CDR3 loop spans 14 amino acids. Per the germline V gene, CDR1 is SGHAT and CDR2 is FQNNGV.

The rearrangement uses TRBV11-2 and TRBJ2-5, with 14 nucleotides matching TRBD2. Germline CDR1 and CDR2: SGHAT and FQNNGV. V lost 6 bases and J lost 5; bases outside the gene matches: 8. CDR3 length equals 16 residues. CDR3 sequence reads: CASSTGLAGAWETQYF. CDR3 DNA: TGTGCCAGCAGTACGGGACTAGCGGGGGCCTGGGAGACCCAGTACTTC.

This clonotype was counted between two and nine times. Since the CDR3 does not end with the conserved phenylalanine or tryptophan, this likely comes from a read error. The V call is TRBV6-1, the J call TRBJ1-5; no clear D gene. The germline gives CDR1 MNHNS, CDR2 SASEGT. V gave up 7 bases and J gave up 2 bases, with 15 bases separating them. The CDR3 loop spans 15 amino acids. Here the CDR3 reads CASTTTARGNQPQHC. Here the CDR3 DNA reads TGTGCCAGCACCACAACTGCGAGGGGCAATCAGCCCCAGCATTGT.

This clonotype was seen a handful of times. The chain employs TRBV6-2 or TRBV6-3 and TRBJ2-2; 11 positions agree with TRBD2. CDR1 and CDR2 (germline): MNHEY, SVGEGT. J gave up 6 bases and V 4 bases, and 7 bases lay outside the gene matches. This CDR3 spans 16 amino acids. As DNA, the CDR3 is TGTGCCAGCAGTTCTACTAGCGGGAGATCGGCCGGGGAGCTGTTTTTT. Its protein is CASSSTSGRSAGELFF.

V usage is TRBV4-1 and J usage is TRBJ2-2, with TRBD1 as a possible D gene (5 bases). The V end lost 1 base, the J end lost 1 base, and 10 bases lay between the germline ends. The V gene's germline CDR1 is MGHRA and CDR2 YSYEKL. The CDR3 has 16 residues. CDR3 DNA: TGCGCCAGCAGCCAAGTCTTCGGACAGAACACCGGGGAGCTGTTTTTT. It codes for CASSQVFGQNTGELFF.

This clonotype was recorded at least ten times. This chain uses TRBV20-1 with TRBJ2-2; the D gene is possibly TRBD2 (6 bases). The CDR3 extends over 17 amino acids. The germline V gene has CDR1 DFQATT and CDR2 SNEGSKA (reference sequence). With 1 base removed from V and 1 base from J, the gap between germline ends came to 16 bases. The DNA of the CDR3 is TGCAGTGCTAGAGCTGTTCGGGGCGGGGAGAACACCGGGGAGCTGTTTTTT. Amino acid sequence: CSARAVRGGENTGELFF.

A few counts support this clonotype. V is TRBV6-2 or TRBV6-3 and J is TRBJ2-3; D is possibly TRBD1 (5 bases). The V end lost 9 bases, the J end lost 6 bases, and 25 bases lay between the germline ends. Per germline, CDR1 MNHEY and CDR2 SVGEGT. The CDR3 covers 16 residues. The DNA for the CDR3 is TGTGCCAGGGGGCGTAGGAGTCGGTACGGTTTTGATACGCAGTATTTT. This codes for CARGRRSRYGFDTQYF.

This clonotype occurred a few times. J is TRBJ1-3 and V is TRBV20-1; no clear D gene. The CDR3 length is 16 residues. The ends were cut back, 8 bases at V and 0 bases at J, with 20 bases in the middle. Germline V gives CDR1 DFQATT, CDR2 SNEGSKA (reference sequence). DNA of the CDR3: TGCAGTATTCTATCCCCGACCCCGTTCTCTGGAAACACCATATATTTT. Amino acid sequence: CSILSPTPFSGNTIYF.

This clonotype has more than one count but fewer than ten. The J gene is TRBJ2-7, the V gene TRBV20-1; 8 nucleotides match TRBD2. J lost 4 bases, V lost 3 bases, and 11 bases had no gene match. Germline CDR1 reads DFQATT; CDR2 reads SNEGSKA (reference sequence). The CDR3 extends over 15 amino acids. The CDR3: CSASTSSGQRYEQYF. For the CDR3, the DNA is TGCAGTGCTAGCACATCTAGCGGGCAGCGGTACGAGCAGTACTTC.